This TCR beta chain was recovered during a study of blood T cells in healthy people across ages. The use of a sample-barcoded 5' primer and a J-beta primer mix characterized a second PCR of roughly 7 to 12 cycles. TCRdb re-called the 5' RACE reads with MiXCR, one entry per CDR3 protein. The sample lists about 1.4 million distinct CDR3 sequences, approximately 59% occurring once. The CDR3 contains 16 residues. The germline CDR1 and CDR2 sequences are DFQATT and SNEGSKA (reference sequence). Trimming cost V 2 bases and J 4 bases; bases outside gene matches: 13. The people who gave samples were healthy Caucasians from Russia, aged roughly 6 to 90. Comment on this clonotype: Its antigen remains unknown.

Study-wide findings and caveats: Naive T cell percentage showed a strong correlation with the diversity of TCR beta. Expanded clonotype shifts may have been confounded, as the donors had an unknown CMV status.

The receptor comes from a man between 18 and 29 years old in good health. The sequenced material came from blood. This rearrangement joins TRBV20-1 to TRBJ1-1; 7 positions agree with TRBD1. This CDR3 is CSARSARQGGPTEAFF. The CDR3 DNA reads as TGCAGTGCTAGATCAGCCCGACAGGGCGGGCCCACTGAAGCTTTCTTT.